Listed here is a single T cell receptor beta chain. Its antigen is undetermined. Each CDR3 protein is one row after TCRdb ran MiXCR on the reads. Among 300,000 to 400,000 distinct CDR3 sequences listed, just under 25% were seen once. V shed 4 bases and J 2 bases; nucleotides not matched to a gene: 7. This CDR3 has 15 residues. CDR1 SNHLY and CDR2 FYNNEI come from the germline V gene. This entry comes from a study of T cell repertoires in cytomegalovirus infection. As for the study in general: Recently described HLA-C-restricted plus well-studied HLA-B-restricted CMV epitopes were used.

Study conclusions and caveats: Clonotypes of TCR beta that were HLA-C-restricted and CMV-specific dominated the ex vivo response.

The source material was cultured PBMCs, sampled from culture after CMV antigen stimulation. The chain combines TRBV2 with TRBJ2-7; 8 bases fit TRBD2. This receptor was obtained from a human donor in good health (CMV status not recorded). Some clones in this sample may be carry-over from other donors' samples. CDR3 nucleotides: TGTGCCAGCAGTGTCACTAGCGGAGGGCCCTACGAGCAGTACTTC. It yields the protein CASSVTSGGPYEQYF.